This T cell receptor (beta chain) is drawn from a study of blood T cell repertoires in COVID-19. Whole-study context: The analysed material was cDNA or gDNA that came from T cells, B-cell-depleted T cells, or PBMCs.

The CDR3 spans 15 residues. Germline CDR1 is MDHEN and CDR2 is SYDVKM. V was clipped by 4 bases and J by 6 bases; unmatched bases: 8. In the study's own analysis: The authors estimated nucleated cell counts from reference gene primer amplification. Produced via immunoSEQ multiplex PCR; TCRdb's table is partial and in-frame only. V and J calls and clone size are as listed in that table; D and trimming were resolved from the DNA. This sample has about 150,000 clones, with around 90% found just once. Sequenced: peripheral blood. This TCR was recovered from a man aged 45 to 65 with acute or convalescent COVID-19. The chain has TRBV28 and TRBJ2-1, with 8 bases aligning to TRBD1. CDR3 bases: TGTGCCAGCAGTTCCACACAGGGGGACGCCAATGAGCAGTTCTTC. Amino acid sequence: CASSSTQGDANEQFF.